This passage covers 10 T cell receptor beta chains from one sample sequenced in a study of T-cell reconstitution after alpha-beta-depleted transplantation in children. Preparation of the TCRbeta library involved a method that used unique molecular identifiers. TCRdb re-called the PCR reads with MiXCR, one entry per CDR3 protein. In the table there are approximately 400,000 distinct CDR3 sequences, 11% of which are singletons. The sample was PBMCs from the stem cell graft donor, taken from the stem cell graft. These receptors came from a human donor who donated a stem cell graft to a child with acute myeloid leukemia.

The gene calls are TRBV12-3 or TRBV12-4 and TRBJ2-5; 13 positions agree with TRBD2. Germline trimming cut 5 bases from V and 2 bases from J; bases unmatched to any gene: 8. CDR3 length: 17 amino acids. The CDR3 nucleotides are TGTGCCAGCAGTAAAAACCCGGGACTAGCGGGACAAGAGACCCAGTACTTC. Its protein is CASSKNPGLAGQETQYF.

CDR3: CASSLEAGHTGELFF. CDR3 nucleotides: TGCGCCAGCAGCTTGGAAGCGGGACACACCGGGGAGCTGTTTTTT. This chain connects TRBV5-1 to TRBJ2-2; TRBD2 aligns across 7 bases. Germline CDR1 reads SGHRS; CDR2 reads YFSETQ. The CDR3 has 15 residues. Trimming removed 0 bases from V and 3 bases from J; junction bases left unmatched: 2.

This clonotype showed up many times. V is TRBV2 and J is TRBJ2-3; 13 nucleotides agree with TRBD2. With 7 bases clipped from V and 2 bases from J, the junction kept 6 bases outside the gene matches. CDR3 length: 16 amino acids. Germline CDR1 is SNHLY and CDR2 is FYNNEI. In DNA, the CDR3 is TGTGCCAGCATCGGGACTAGCGGGGTCTCCACAGATACGCAGTATTTT. As protein: CASIGTSGVSTDTQYF.

This clonotype was detected many times. This chain links TRBV20-1 with TRBJ2-1; 7 bases are shared with TRBD2. The CDR3 loop spans 14 amino acids. CDR1 DFQATT and CDR2 SNEGSKA come from the germline V gene (reference sequence). J gave up 0 bases and V 7 bases, and 6 bases lay outside the gene matches. The CDR3 is CSVWTRDSYNEQFF. The CDR3, as DNA: TGCAGTGTATGGACTAGGGACTCCTACAATGAGCAGTTCTTC.

The chain uses TRBV5-1 and TRBJ1-5; possibly TRBD1 for D (5 bases). V lost 5 bases to trimming and J lost 4 bases, with 16 bases between them. The CDR3 extends over 15 amino acids. Germline-derived CDR1 and CDR2 are SGHRS and YFSETQ. CDR3 amino acids: CASRPDGAPNQPQHF. The DNA of the CDR3 is TGCGCCAGCAGGCCCGATGGGGCACCGAATCAGCCCCAGCATTTT.

The chain joins TRBV20-1 to TRBJ2-2; 7 bases are a match to TRBD2. The CDR3 contains 15 residues. Germline values: CDR1 DFQATT, CDR2 SNEGSKA (reference sequence). Trimming took 3 bases from V and 1 from J; bases not matched to a gene: 5. The CDR3 region is CSASAPSGNTGELFF. The DNA of the CDR3 is TGCAGTGCTAGTGCCCCTAGCGGGAACACCGGGGAGCTGTTTTTT.

The CDR3 here is CAISGGSGGNTYEQYV. CDR3 nucleotide sequence: TGTGCCATCAGTGGTGGTAGCGGGGGGAATACCTACGAGCAGTACGTC. V and J are TRBV10-3 and TRBJ2-7, with 10 positions matching TRBD2. Losses at the gene ends were 4 bases for V and 2 bases for J; bases not matched to a gene: 8. The CDR3 runs to 16 residues. Germline V lookup: CDR1 ENHRY, CDR2 SYGVKD.

The CDR3 sequence: CASNRPDRGLYEQFF. As DNA, the CDR3 is TGTGCCAGCAACCGACCCGACAGGGGTCTCTATGAGCAGTTCTTC. The chain couples TRBV6-1 to TRBJ2-1, with TRBD1 matching over 8 bases. CDR1 is MNHNS and CDR2 is SASEGT in the germline V gene. V was pared by 7 bases and J by 8 bases, with 13 bases of the junction left unmatched. The length of the CDR3 is 15 residues.

This chain connects TRBV7-8 to TRBJ2-7; TRBD2 is a possible D gene (6 bases). V lost 3 bases and J lost 2, with 17 bases in between. This CDR3 has 16 residues. CDR1 is SGHVS and CDR2 is FQNEAQ in the germline V gene. In DNA form, the CDR3 reads TGTGCCAGCAGCTTGCGAGGAAGCGGGTCGACCTACGAGCAGTACGTC. Amino acid sequence: CASSLRGSGSTYEQYV.

The CDR3 coding sequence is TGCAGCGCCCCGACAGGGTGGGCCGGGGAGCTGTTTTTT. Translation gives CSAPTGWAGELFF. The chain carries TRBV29-1 and TRBJ2-2, with 7 bases fitting TRBD1. The CDR3 is made up of 13 amino acids. Losses at the gene ends were 7 bases for V and 6 bases for J; bases not matched to a gene: 8. CDR1 is SQVTM and CDR2 is ANQGSEA in the germline V gene.